Shown below are 16 T cell receptor beta chains from a single sample sequenced in a study. TCRdb re-called the RT-PCR reads through MiXCR, storing one row per CDR3 protein. This repertoire shows about 700,000 distinct CDR3 sequences, 11% to 15% found once; its top ten account for just over 3.5%. The specimen sequenced was memory CD4+ T cells from blood. The source is a female donor in good health, serving as a healthy control.

This clonotype was picked up a small number of times. The V gene is TRBV28, the J gene TRBJ2-2, with 7 bases identical to TRBD2. The CDR3 spans 12 residues. The V and J ends lost 6 bases and 7 bases, in that order; junction bases with no gene match: 2. Germline V gene data show CDR1 as MDHEN and CDR2 as SYDVKM. CDR3 sequence reads: CASRGGHGELFF. The CDR3 DNA sequence: TGTGCCAGCAGGGGAGGGCACGGGGAGCTGTTTTTT.

This clonotype was counted ten times or more. V and J are TRBV7-9 and TRBJ2-3; the match to TRBD2 covers 8 bases. The V gene's germline CDR1 is SEHNR and CDR2 FQNEAQ (reference sequence). The CDR3 spans 14 residues. V was pared by 6 bases and J by 9 bases, with 11 bases of the junction left unmatched. The CDR3 here is CASSQGPAGGTQYF. The DNA of the CDR3 is TGTGCCAGCAGTCAAGGGCCGGCGGGGGGCACGCAGTATTTT.

This clonotype was seen a few times. The chain joins TRBV4-3 to TRBJ1-6; maybe TRBD1 (5 bases). Germline CDR1 LGHNA, CDR2 YSLEER. The CDR3 loop spans 15 amino acids. Trimming left V 2 bases short and J 6 bases short, with 11 bases between. DNA for the CDR3: TGCGCCAGCAGCCAATCCTTGGGGGTTAATTCACCCCTCCACTTT. This codes for CASSQSLGVNSPLHF.

V is TRBV28 and J is TRBJ2-7, with 7 bases lining up with TRBD1. The V segment lost 4 bases and the J segment 3 bases; nucleotides outside the gene matches: 12. CDR1 is MDHEN and CDR2 is SYDVKM in the germline V gene. The CDR3 contains 16 residues. The CDR3 sequence is CASSSETGTPLYEQYF. The CDR3 DNA sequence: TGTGCCAGCAGTTCCGAGACAGGGACCCCCCTCTACGAGCAGTACTTC.

The chain uses TRBV20-1 and TRBJ2-1; D unclear. Trimming pared 3 bases from V and 11 bases from J, leaving 8 bases between. The CDR3 runs 10 residues. From germline, CDR1 is DFQATT and CDR2 SNEGSKA (reference sequence). This CDR3 reads CSARTVKQFF. The CDR3 DNA follows: TGCAGTGCTAGGACTGTCAAGCAGTTCTTC.

This clonotype was counted at least ten times. V usage is TRBV5-1 and J usage is TRBJ2-7, with 7 bases matching TRBD1. Per the germline V gene, CDR1 is SGHRS and CDR2 is YFSETQ. The CDR3 consists of 16 residues. The junction had 7 bases not matched to a gene; V was cut back by 1 base and J by 0 bases. CDR3 loop: CASSLPTGPSSYEQYF. In DNA, the CDR3 is TGCGCCAGCAGCTTGCCGACAGGGCCGAGCTCCTACGAGCAGTACTTC.

Ten or more counts support this clonotype. The rearrangement uses TRBV20-1 and TRBJ1-2; D gene unclear. Germline V gene sequence: CDR1 DFQATT, CDR2 SNEGSKA (reference sequence). V was shortened by 6 bases and J by 4 bases, with 21 bases between the two germline ends. The CDR3 is 15 amino acids. Here the CDR3 DNA reads TGCAGTGCGAGCCCCGGGCCTAATCCCAGCTATGGCTACACCTTC. Translating it yields CSASPGPNPSYGYTF.

This clonotype was detected only a few times. The rearrangement uses TRBV29-1 and TRBJ2-5; 14 nucleotides align to TRBD2. CDR1 SQVTM and CDR2 ANQGSEA come from the germline V gene. Germline trimming cut 6 bases from V and 6 bases from J; bases unmatched to any gene: 15. The CDR3 is 17 residues long. Here the CDR3 reads CSVPRLAGGTPSQTQYF. The DNA for the CDR3 is TGCAGCGTGCCCCGACTAGCGGGAGGGACACCTAGCCAGACCCAGTACTTC.

The chain is built from TRBV7-8 and TRBJ2-1; TRBD2 aligns across 8 bases. CDR3 length: 18 amino acids. Trimming at V came to 2 bases and at J to 1 base, leaving 10 bases not matched to a gene. Germline V gene sequence: CDR1 SGHVS, CDR2 FQNEAQ. For the CDR3, the DNA is TGTGCCAGCAGCTTACAAGCGGGAGCCTTAGAGTCCTACAATGAGCAGTTCTTC. It yields the protein CASSLQAGALESYNEQFF.

V is TRBV6-2 or TRBV6-3 and J is TRBJ1-5; a weak D match, TRBD1 (6 bases). Between the trimmed V and J ends, which lost 6 bases and 6 bases, there was a span of 18 bases. The CDR3 covers 15 residues. In germline, CDR1 is MNHEY, CDR2 SVGEGT. The CDR3 bases are TGTGCCAGCAGCTCACAGGGCAAGAGCGTTCAGCCCCAGCATTTT. Translating gives CASSSQGKSVQPQHF.

This chain joins TRBV6-5 and TRBJ1-2; 9 bases are a match to TRBD1. The V gene's germline CDR1 is MNHEY and CDR2 SVGAGI. Trimming took 6 bases from V and 2 from J; bases not matched to a gene: 10. The CDR3 has 16 amino acids. DNA for the CDR3: TGTGCCAGCAGAAGAACAGGGGGCGAGAGGAACTATGGCTACACCTTC. Its translation is CASRRTGGERNYGYTF.

This chain uses TRBV21-1 with TRBJ2-7; TRBD1, the table's D call, was not compared with the DNA. TRBV21-1 corresponds to a pseudogene. The CDR3 extends over 14 amino acids. The CDR3 loop reads CASSFPQETYEQYF. Written as DNA, the CDR3 is TGTGCCAGCAGCTTTCCACAGGAAACCTACGAGCAGTACTTC.

The rearrangement uses TRBV3-1 and TRBJ2-3; D tentatively fits TRBD1 or TRBD2 (5 bases each). This CDR3 spans 13 amino acids. Germline-derived CDR1 and CDR2 are LGHDT and YNNKEL (reference sequence). Trimming shortened V by 8 bases and J by 4 bases, and 13 bases separated the two germline ends. CDR3 DNA: TGTGCCAGCGAGGGGCAAATCGCAGATACGCAGTATTTT. Its translation: CASEGQIADTQYF.

The chain is built from TRBV12-3 or TRBV12-4 and TRBJ2-6; 7 bases match TRBD2. V shed 6 bases, J shed 3 bases, and the junction held 11 bases outside the gene matches. This CDR3 comprises 17 residues. The CDR3 bases are TGTGCCAGCAGCCCCTGGGGGGGGAGAGTTGGGGCCAACGTCCTGACTTTC. It is translated as CASSPWGGRVGANVLTF.

This clonotype was counted between two and nine times. This sequence joins TRBV12-3 or TRBV12-4 and TRBJ1-1, with TRBD1 matching over 7 bases. J was trimmed by 10 bases and V by 9 bases; bases with no gene match: 5. The CDR3 loop spans 10 amino acids. DNA of the CDR3: TGTGCCAGTGGACAGGCCACAGCTTTCTTT. Translation: CASGQATAFF.

This clonotype was recorded many times. CDR3 in amino acids: CSAPPRGGSSEQYF. The CDR3 DNA sequence: TGCAGTGCCCCTCCCCGGGGGGGATCTAGCGAGCAGTACTTC. This chain joins TRBV20-1 and TRBJ2-7, with 8 positions matching TRBD2. After removal of 6 bases from V and 6 bases from J, the junction contained 13 bases not matched to a gene. The germline gives CDR1 DFQATT, CDR2 SNEGSKA (reference sequence). CDR3 size: 14 residues.